Presented here are 6 T cell receptor beta chains from one specimen sequenced in a study of T cell changes during pregnancy in multiple sclerosis. TCRdb keeps only in-frame clones here, not all; method: immunoSEQ multiplex PCR. The repertoire includes 90,000 to 120,000 clones, 85% to 95% of them detected once, and 1% to 1.5% sits in the top ten. Sequenced here: peripheral blood, sampled in the second trimester of pregnancy. Receptor source: a female donor with multiple sclerosis, enrolled in a pregnancy study.

J is TRBJ2-3 and V is TRBV27; the match to TRBD2 covers 8 bases. With V trimmed by 5 bases and J by 0 bases, 1 base remained unmatched. Germline CDR1 MNHEY, CDR2 SMNVEV (reference sequence). This CDR3 spans 14 amino acids. This CDR3 reads CASSRGGSTDTQYF. The CDR3 DNA reads TGTGCCAGCAGTCGGGGGGGAAGCACAGATACGCAGTATTTT.

The V call is TRBV9, the J call TRBJ2-7, with 7 bases fitting TRBD1. Germline V lookup: CDR1 SGDLS, CDR2 YYNGEE. The junction had 6 bases not matched to a gene; V was cut back by 4 bases and J by 2 bases. The CDR3 spans 14 residues. The CDR3 protein is CASSPLTGPYEQYF. CDR3 nucleotide sequence: TGTGCCAGCAGCCCTTTGACAGGGCCCTACGAGCAGTACTTC.

The chain links TRBV11-3 to TRBJ1-4; no definite D call. Germline loops: CDR1 SGHNT, CDR2 YENEEA. With 0 bases removed from V and 12 bases from J, the gap between germline ends came to 11 bases. This CDR3 has 13 amino acids. CDR3 protein: CASSLDGGGELFF. The CDR3 DNA sequence: TGTGCCAGCAGCTTAGACGGTGGAGGCGAACTGTTTTTT.

This chain links TRBV7-6 with TRBJ2-7; the D gene is possibly TRBD1 (6 bases). The CDR3 totals 15 residues. Germline values: CDR1 SGHVS, CDR2 FNYEAQ. The V end was cut by 2 bases, the J end by 3 bases, with 14 bases between. The CDR3 nucleotides read TGTGCCAGCAGCTTACGTGGTCGGGACATCTACGAGCAGTACTTC. Translation: CASSLRGRDIYEQYF.

DNA for the CDR3: TGTGCCAGCAGTTCCTCAGGGGACACTGAAGCTTTCTTT. Its translation is CASSSSGDTEAFF. This chain uses TRBV6-6 with TRBJ1-1; a weak D match, TRBD1 (6 bases). V shed 4 bases and J shed 3 bases, with 9 bases lying between them. CDR1 MNHNY and CDR2 SVGAGI come from the germline V gene (reference sequence). The CDR3 sequence is 13 residues long.

The chain combines TRBV5-1 with TRBJ1-1; D ambiguous. Germline V gene data show CDR1 as SGHRS and CDR2 as YFSETQ. V was clipped by 4 bases and J by 1 base, with 8 bases between them. The CDR3 runs 13 residues. The CDR3 reads CASSGGPNTEAFF. The DNA of the CDR3 is TGCGCCAGCAGCGGAGGGCCGAACACTGAAGCTTTCTTT.